Listed below are T cell receptor beta chains from one sample, sequenced in a study of T cell changes during pregnancy in multiple sclerosis. The table came from immunoSEQ multiplex PCR; TCRdb's copy has only in-frame clones and leaves some out. In the table there are some 45,000 clones, just under 95% of which are singletons. The material sequenced was CD8+ T cells from peripheral blood mononuclear cells, taken in the first trimester of pregnancy. These receptors all come from a female donor with multiple sclerosis, enrolled in a pregnancy study. The CDR3 runs from the conserved cysteine through the conserved F or W. D genes are given only for firm matches. Not every row has a clone size; where given, it reads once, few, many or a size class.

D: .; length: 14; size: .; J: TRBJ2-7; V: TRBV2; DNA: TGTGCCAGCCAGGCTTATCAAAGCTCCTACGAGCAGTACTTC; CDR3: CASQAYQSSYEQYF
D: TRBD2; length: 14; size: once; J: TRBJ2-7; V: TRBV27; DNA: TGTGCCAGCAGTTTTAGCGGGGGCTTAGAAAAGCAGTACTTC; CDR3: CASSFSGGLEKQYF
D: TRBD1; length: 12; size: once; J: TRBJ1-2; V: TRBV7-9; DNA: TGTGCCAGCAGCTCGACAGGGGATGGCTACACCTTC; CDR3: CASSSTGDGYTF
D: .; length: 14; size: once; J: TRBJ2-1; V: TRBV5-6; DNA: TGTGCCAGCAGCTTTAGTGGGAGAAAGAATGAGCAGTTCTTC; CDR3: CASSFSGRKNEQFF
D: TRBD2; length: 17; size: .; J: TRBJ2-1; V: TRBV7-2; DNA: TGTGCCAGCAGCCCTAAACCGGGACTAGCGGTGTTATGGGAGCAGTTCTTC; CDR3: CASSPKPGLAVLWEQFF
D: .; length: 14; size: .; J: TRBJ1-3; V: TRBV7-6; DNA: TGTGCCAGCAGCTTAGCACAGGCCGGAAACACCATATATTTT; CDR3: CASSLAQAGNTIYF
D: .; length: 16; size: .; J: TRBJ2-7; V: TRBV4-3; DNA: TGCGCCAGCAGCCGTTTTAGAGGACAGGAGGGGGACGAGCAGTACTTC; CDR3: CASSRFRGQEGDEQYF
D: .; length: 12; size: .; J: TRBJ1-2; V: TRBV5-1; DNA: TGCGCCAGCAGCGGGGGGGGCGATGGCTACACCTTC; CDR3: CASSGGGDGYTF
D: .; length: 16; size: .; J: TRBJ2-7; V: TRBV7-2; DNA: TGTGCCAGCAGCTCGCGCTTGGGGGGGCTAGACTACGAGCAGTACTTC; CDR3: CASSSRLGGLDYEQYF
D: .; length: 13; size: .; J: TRBJ2-1; V: TRBV19; DNA: TGTGCCAGTGCCTCCCTAGGGGCGAATGAGCAGTTCTTC; CDR3: CASASLGANEQFF
D: TRBD1; length: 14; size: .; J: TRBJ1-2; V: TRBV13; DNA: TGTGCCAGCAGCTTAGTGCGACAGGGCTATGGCTACACCTTC; CDR3: CASSLVRQGYGYTF
D: .; length: 14; size: .; J: TRBJ2-1; V: TRBV27; DNA: TGTGCCAGCAGTCCGGCGGCCTCCTACAATGAGCAGTTCTTC; CDR3: CASSPAASYNEQFF
D: TRBD2; length: 15; size: .; J: TRBJ2-5; V: TRBV6-1; DNA: TGTGCCAGCAGTGCCTTGGCGGGGGGGGAAGAGACCCAGTACTTC; CDR3: CASSALAGGEETQYF
D: TRBD1; length: 14; size: .; J: TRBJ2-7; V: TRBV7-9; DNA: TGTGCCAGCAGGACAACAACAGGGGCCCACGAGCAGTACTTC; CDR3: CASRTTTGAHEQYF
D: .; length: 12; size: .; J: TRBJ2-1; V: TRBV10-3; DNA: TGTGCCACCAGCTGGCAGGGCGATGAGCAGTTCTTC; CDR3: CATSWQGDEQFF
D: .; length: 14; size: .; J: TRBJ1-2; V: TRBV29-1; DNA: TGCAGCGTTGAAGGTGGGACACCGGGTTGGGGCTACACCTTC; CDR3: CSVEGGTPGWGYTF
D: TRBD2; length: 15; size: .; J: TRBJ2-3; V: TRBV7-6; DNA: TGTGCCAGCAGCGAACAGCGGGAGCGCACAGATACGCAGTATTTT; CDR3: CASSEQRERTDTQYF
D: .; length: 15; size: .; J: TRBJ2-2; V: TRBV5-1; DNA: TGCGCCAGCAGCTTGGATGCGGGGAAGGCCGGGGAGCTGTTTTTT; CDR3: CASSLDAGKAGELFF
D: .; length: 12; size: .; J: TRBJ1-2; V: TRBV7-8; DNA: TGTGCCGGAGGCGGTTCGGACTATGGCTACACCTTC; CDR3: CAGGGSDYGYTF
D: .; length: 13; size: .; J: TRBJ1-4; V: TRBV7-9; DNA: TGTGCCAGCAGCTCACTAGTAAACACGGGACTGTTTTTT; CDR3: CASSSLVNTGLFF
D: TRBD2; length: 15; size: .; J: TRBJ2-5; V: TRBV7-2; DNA: TGTGCCAGCAGCCCGACTAGCGGGAGCCGGGAGACCCAGTACTTC; CDR3: CASSPTSGSRETQYF
D: TRBD1; length: 15; size: .; J: TRBJ2-7; V: TRBV27; DNA: TGTGCCAGCAGTTCTAGGGACAGATCCTCCTACGAGCAGTACTTC; CDR3: CASSSRDRSSYEQYF
D: .; length: 12; size: once; J: TRBJ2-7; V: TRBV13; DNA: TGTGCCAGCAGCTTACTCCGCTACGAGCAGTACTTC; CDR3: CASSLLRYEQYF
D: TRBD2; length: 17; size: .; J: TRBJ2-7; V: TRBV28; DNA: TGTGCCAGCAGTCTGGTGACTAGCGGGGTAAGATCCTACGAGCAGTACTTC; CDR3: CASSLVTSGVRSYEQYF
D: TRBD1; length: 15; size: .; J: TRBJ1-1; V: TRBV19; DNA: TGTGCCAGTAGCCTCACAGGGGGCATGAACACTGAAGCTTTCTTT; CDR3: CASSLTGGMNTEAFF
D: .; length: 13; size: once; J: TRBJ1-1; V: TRBV27; DNA: TGTGCCAGCAGTTTTTCGGGAGGCGCTGAAGCTTTCTTT; CDR3: CASSFSGGAEAFF
D: .; length: 14; size: .; J: TRBJ1-1; V: TRBV5-4; DNA: TGTGCCAGCAGCTTGGGGGCTTTGAACACTGAAGCTTTCTTT; CDR3: CASSLGALNTEAFF
D: .; length: 14; size: .; J: TRBJ1-5; V: TRBV27; DNA: TGTGCCAGCAGTAGGGGGTATAGCAATCAGCCCCAGCATTTT; CDR3: CASSRGYSNQPQHF
D: .; length: 15; size: .; J: TRBJ2-1; V: TRBV2; DNA: TGTGCCAGCAACATACTAACAGGTGGCCGCAATGAGCAGTTCTTC; CDR3: CASNILTGGRNEQFF
D: TRBD2; length: 16; size: .; J: TRBJ2-7; V: TRBV28; DNA: TGTGCCAGCAGTACCTCCGGGACTAGCGGTCCCTACGAGCAGTACTTC; CDR3: CASSTSGTSGPYEQYF
D: .; length: 15; size: .; J: TRBJ2-1; V: TRBV19; DNA: TGTGCCAGTAGTAAACTACCCGGGGCCTACAATGAGCAGTTCTTC; CDR3: CASSKLPGAYNEQFF
D: .; length: 13; size: .; J: TRBJ2-7; V: TRBV14; DNA: TGTGCCAGCAGTCTACTACAATCCTACGAGCAGTACTTC; CDR3: CASSLLQSYEQYF
D: TRBD1; length: 14; size: .; J: TRBJ2-7; V: TRBV2; DNA: TGTGCCAGCAGGGGACAGGGGGCCGACTACGAGCAGTACTTC; CDR3: CASRGQGADYEQYF
D: .; length: 14; size: .; J: TRBJ2-2; V: TRBV5-1; DNA: TGCGCCAGCCGAGGGACTGATAACACCGGGGAGCTGTTTTTT; CDR3: CASRGTDNTGELFF
D: .; length: 15; size: .; J: TRBJ2-3; V: TRBV6-4; DNA: TGTGCCAGCAGTGACTCCCGGGCGGGCGCAGATACGCAGTATTTT; CDR3: CASSDSRAGADTQYF
D: .; length: 15; size: .; J: TRBJ1-1; V: TRBV30; DNA: TGTGCCTGGAACTATTTGGGTTCTCTAATGACTGAAGCTTTCTTT; CDR3: CAWNYLGSLMTEAFF
D: .; length: 15; size: .; J: TRBJ1-3; V: TRBV6-6; DNA: TGTGCCAGCAGTTACTCGGGAGGCTCTGGAAACACCATATATTTT; CDR3: CASSYSGGSGNTIYF
D: TRBD1; length: 13; size: .; J: TRBJ1-1; V: TRBV27; DNA: TGTGCCAGCAAGGACAGGGTAAGGACTGAAGCTTTCTTT; CDR3: CASKDRVRTEAFF
D: TRBD2; length: 14; size: .; J: TRBJ2-7; V: TRBV4-3; DNA: TGCGCCAGCAGCCCCTCCAGCGGGGAGTACGAGCAGTACTTC; CDR3: CASSPSSGEYEQYF
D: TRBD1; length: 15; size: .; J: TRBJ1-2; V: TRBV19; DNA: TGTGCCAGTAGTATAGAGACAGGGGGCGCAGACGGCTACACCTTC; CDR3: CASSIETGGADGYTF
D: .; length: 13; size: .; J: TRBJ2-7; V: TRBV6-1; DNA: TGTGCCAGCAGTGAGAAGTCAGCCTACGAGCAGTACTTC; CDR3: CASSEKSAYEQYF
D: TRBD2; length: 20; size: once; J: TRBJ2-1; V: TRBV7-6; DNA: TGTGCCAGCAGCTTACTTAAGACTAGCCCCGTTCTAAGCTCCTACAATGAGCAGTTCTTC; CDR3: CASSLLKTSPVLSSYNEQFF
D: TRBD2; length: 16; size: .; J: TRBJ2-1; V: TRBV7-8; DNA: TGTGCCAGCAGCACCATGCTAGCGGGAACGTACAATGAGCAGTTCTTC; CDR3: CASSTMLAGTYNEQFF
D: TRBD2; length: 17; size: once; J: TRBJ2-3; V: TRBV2; DNA: TGTGCCAGCAGTGAAGCCTTGACTAGCGGAGGCACAGATACGCAGTATTTT; CDR3: CASSEALTSGGTDTQYF
D: .; length: 12; size: .; J: TRBJ1-1; V: TRBV18; DNA: TGTGCCAGCTCACCGGCGAACACTGAAGCTTTCTTT; CDR3: CASSPANTEAFF
D: TRBD1; length: 15; size: .; J: TRBJ2-2; V: TRBV6-4; DNA: TGTGCCAGCAGTCCAGACAGGGGAAACACCGGGGAGCTGTTTTTT; CDR3: CASSPDRGNTGELFF
D: .; length: 14; size: once; J: TRBJ1-5; V: TRBV7-2; DNA: TGTGCCAGCACCTCCGACAGGCTAAATCAGCCCCAGCATTTT; CDR3: CASTSDRLNQPQHF
D: TRBD2; length: 15; size: .; J: TRBJ2-5; V: TRBV2; DNA: TGTGCCAGCAGTGAAACAGGGAGCGGGGGAGAGACCCAGTACTTC; CDR3: CASSETGSGGETQYF
D: TRBD1; length: 17; size: .; J: TRBJ1-5; V: TRBV29-1; DNA: TGCAGCGTCTCGACAGGGGAAGGGTCTTTTGGCAATCAGCCCCAGCATTTT; CDR3: CSVSTGEGSFGNQPQHF
D: .; length: 15; size: .; J: TRBJ2-7; V: TRBV7-2; DNA: TGTGCCAGCAGCTTAGGGTTGTCTAGCTCCTACGAGCAGTACTTC; CDR3: CASSLGLSSSYEQYF
D: .; length: 13; size: .; J: TRBJ2-7; V: TRBV19; DNA: TGTGCCAGTAGTAGCGGGTCTTCCTACGAGCAGTACTTC; CDR3: CASSSGSSYEQYF
D: .; length: 14; size: once; J: TRBJ1-1; V: TRBV13; DNA: TGTGCCAGCAGCTTACTCGGGGGGCAAACTGAAGCTTTCTTT; CDR3: CASSLLGGQTEAFF
D: .; length: 14; size: .; J: TRBJ2-1; V: TRBV7-8; DNA: TGTGCCAGCAGCTTAGAAGCCGCTAGCATGTGGCAGTTCTTC; CDR3: CASSLEAASMWQFF
D: TRBD1; length: 18; size: .; J: TRBJ1-1; V: TRBV19; DNA: TGTGCCAGTAGTCACGGACAGGGGATCATATGGGGAGACACTGAAGCTTTCTTT; CDR3: CASSHGQGIIWGDTEAFF
D: .; length: 13; size: .; J: TRBJ2-1; V: TRBV9; DNA: TGTGCCAGCAGCGTAGCCCCCGAGGGTGAGCAGTTCTTC; CDR3: CASSVAPEGEQFF
D: TRBD2; length: 11; size: .; J: TRBJ2-1; V: TRBV6-6; DNA: TGTGCCAGCGGGACCGGACTAGTGCAGTTCTTC; CDR3: CASGTGLVQFF
D: .; length: 11; size: .; J: TRBJ2-7; V: TRBV19; DNA: TGTGCCAGTAGTACAGGACAGGAGCAGTACTTC; CDR3: CASSTGQEQYF
D: TRBD1; length: 14; size: .; J: TRBJ2-5; V: TRBV5-1; DNA: TGCGCCAGCAGGGGACAGGGGGAGCAAGAGACCCAGTACTTC; CDR3: CASRGQGEQETQYF
D: .; length: 15; size: many; J: TRBJ2-5; V: TRBV7-3; DNA: TGTGCCAGCAGCGAGACAGGAACGTGGGGGGAGACCCAGTACTTC; CDR3: CASSETGTWGETQYF
D: TRBD2; length: 14; size: .; J: TRBJ2-2; V: TRBV7-9; DNA: TGTGCCGGTGATAGCGGGCCGAACACCGGGGAGCTGTTTTTT; CDR3: CAGDSGPNTGELFF